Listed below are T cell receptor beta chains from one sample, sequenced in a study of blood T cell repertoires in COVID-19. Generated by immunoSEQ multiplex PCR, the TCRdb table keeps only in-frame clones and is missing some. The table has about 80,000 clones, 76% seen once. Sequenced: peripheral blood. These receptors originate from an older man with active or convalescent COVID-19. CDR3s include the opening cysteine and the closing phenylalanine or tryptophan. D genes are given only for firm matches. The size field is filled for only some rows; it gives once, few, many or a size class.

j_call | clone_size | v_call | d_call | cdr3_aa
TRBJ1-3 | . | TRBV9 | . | CASSTWYAGNTIYF
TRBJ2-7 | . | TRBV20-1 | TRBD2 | CSASGRAGSSYEQYF
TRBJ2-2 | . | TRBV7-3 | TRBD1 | CASSRGQDTGELFF
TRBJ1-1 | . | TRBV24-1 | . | CATSDFSDRNTEAFF
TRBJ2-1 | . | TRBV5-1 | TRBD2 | CASSLSIRRGAVNEQFF
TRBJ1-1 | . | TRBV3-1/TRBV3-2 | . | CASSQGRRQGNTEAFF
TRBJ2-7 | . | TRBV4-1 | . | CASSQIPSGKSYEQYF
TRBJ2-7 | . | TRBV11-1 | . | CASSLAGPQAGEQYF
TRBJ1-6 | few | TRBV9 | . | CASSETEFNSPLHF
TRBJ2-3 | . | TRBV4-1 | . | CASSQNRLVPGDTQYF
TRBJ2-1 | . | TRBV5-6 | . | CASSLMVAGANEQFF
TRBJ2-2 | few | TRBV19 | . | CASSMEGSGELFF
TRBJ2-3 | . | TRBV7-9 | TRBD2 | CASSLAGGDTDTQYF
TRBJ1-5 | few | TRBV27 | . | CASSPSTNNQPQHF
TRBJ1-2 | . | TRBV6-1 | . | CASSEDGNYGYTF
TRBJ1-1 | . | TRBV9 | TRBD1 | CASSPQGYTEAFF
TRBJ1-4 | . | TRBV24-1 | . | CATSDSGAAGLSEKLFF
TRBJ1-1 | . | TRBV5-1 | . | CASQEQKNTEAFF
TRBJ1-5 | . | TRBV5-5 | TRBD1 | CASSLPGGDQPQHF
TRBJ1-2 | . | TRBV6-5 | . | CASSRETANYGYTF
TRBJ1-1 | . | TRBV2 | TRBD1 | CASSDLAGGLSGTEAFF
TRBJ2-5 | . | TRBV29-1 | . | CSVRGPGRTQYF
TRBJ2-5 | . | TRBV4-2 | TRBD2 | CASSLGLAGQETQYF
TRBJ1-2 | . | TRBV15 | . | CATSREGGRALF
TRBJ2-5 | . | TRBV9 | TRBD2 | CASSVSGGLPLRGQETQYF
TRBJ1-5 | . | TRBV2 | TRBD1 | CASFGDRHHQPQHF
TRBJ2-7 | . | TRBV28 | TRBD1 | CASSQGAASYEQYF
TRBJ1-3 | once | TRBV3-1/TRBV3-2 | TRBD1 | CASGRTGGYSGNTIYF
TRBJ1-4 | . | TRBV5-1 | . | CASSLVGATNEKLFF
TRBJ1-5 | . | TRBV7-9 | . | CASSLGGGAQPQHF
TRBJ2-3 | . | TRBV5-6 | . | CASSPRTGGDTQYF
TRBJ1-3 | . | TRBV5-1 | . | CASSYRPQADTIYF
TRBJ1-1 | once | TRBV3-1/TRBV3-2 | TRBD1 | CASSPGQGYEAFF
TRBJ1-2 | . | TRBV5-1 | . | CASSLEAPRGYTF
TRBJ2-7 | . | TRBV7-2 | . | CASSSRRAYEQYF
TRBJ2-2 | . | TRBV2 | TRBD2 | CASSEGGGGLNGELFF
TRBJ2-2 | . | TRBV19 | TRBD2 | CASRLAGARTGELFF
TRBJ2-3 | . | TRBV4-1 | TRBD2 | CASSQLSGNPWETQYF
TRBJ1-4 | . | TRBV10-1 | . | CASSAQGNEKLFF
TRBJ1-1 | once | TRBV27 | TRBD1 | CASSSYGTGDTEAFF
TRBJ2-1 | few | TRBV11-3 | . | CASSFSGSYNEQFF
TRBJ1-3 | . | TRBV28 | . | CASSSGQTGNTIYF
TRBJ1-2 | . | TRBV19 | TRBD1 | CASTPDRNYGYTF
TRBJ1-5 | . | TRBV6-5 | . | CASRQGVLDNQPQHF
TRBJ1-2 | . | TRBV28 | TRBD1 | CAITDRNYGYTF
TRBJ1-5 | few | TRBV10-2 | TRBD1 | CATRQGAQPQHF
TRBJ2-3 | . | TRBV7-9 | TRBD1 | CASSSGQGGFGTDTQYF
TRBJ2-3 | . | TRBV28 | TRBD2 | CASSLVAGAGTDTQYF
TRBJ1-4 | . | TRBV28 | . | CASSWRVSREKLFF
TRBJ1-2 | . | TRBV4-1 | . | CASSPLVHASWNNYGYTF
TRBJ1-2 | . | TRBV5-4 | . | CASSLDPVNYGYTF
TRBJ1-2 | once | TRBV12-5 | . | CASGFRENYGYTF
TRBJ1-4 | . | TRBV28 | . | CASSLGSIGKLFF
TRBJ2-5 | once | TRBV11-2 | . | CASSSTVQETQYF
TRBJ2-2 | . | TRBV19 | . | CASSITDRVTGELFF
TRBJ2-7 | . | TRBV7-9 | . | CASSRGLVGAGNYEQYF
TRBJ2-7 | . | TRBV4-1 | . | CASSVGSRRDEQYF
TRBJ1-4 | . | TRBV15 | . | CATSLRAKREEKLFF
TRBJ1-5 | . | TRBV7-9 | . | CASSPQGNEQPQHF